This TCR beta chain was sequenced in a study of blood T cell repertoires in COVID-19. Study details: The cDNA or gDNA used as material had been derived from T cells, B-cell-depleted T cells, or PBMCs.

Looked up from germline, CDR1 is ENHRY and CDR2 is SYGVKD. V was shortened by 2 bases and J by 0 bases, with 7 bases between the two germline ends. CDR3 length equals 14 residues. Original handling: Estimation of nucleated cell counts was performed using reference gene primer amplification. TCRdb's table, derived via immunoSEQ multiplex PCR, lists solely in-frame clones and lacks some. V, J and clone size are taken as reported in that table, and D and trimming were inferred from the DNA itself. The sample shows just over 150,000 clones, approximately 87% of them seen only once. Participant-reported clinical history was the basis for cohort assignment.

The sample was PBMCs or T cells enriched from blood (not recorded which). The chain couples TRBV10-3 to TRBJ1-1; TRBD1 might be the D (6 bases). This clonotype was obtained from a woman aged 45-60 years who had recovered from COVID-19. Written as DNA, the CDR3 is TGTGCCATCAGTGAGCAGGGGATGAACACTGAAGCTTTCTTT. As protein: CAISEQGMNTEAFF.